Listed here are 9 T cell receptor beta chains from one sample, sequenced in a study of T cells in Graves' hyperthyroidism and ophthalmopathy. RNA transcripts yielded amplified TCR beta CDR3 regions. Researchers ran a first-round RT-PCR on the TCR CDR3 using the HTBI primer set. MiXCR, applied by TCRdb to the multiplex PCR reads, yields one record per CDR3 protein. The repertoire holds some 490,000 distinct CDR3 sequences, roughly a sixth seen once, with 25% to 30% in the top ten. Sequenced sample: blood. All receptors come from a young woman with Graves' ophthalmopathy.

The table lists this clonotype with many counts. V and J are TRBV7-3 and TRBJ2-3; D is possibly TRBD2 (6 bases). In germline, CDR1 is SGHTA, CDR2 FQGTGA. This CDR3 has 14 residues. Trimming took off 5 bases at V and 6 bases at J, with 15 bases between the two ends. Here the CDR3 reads CASSQRGLLDTQYF. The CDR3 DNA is TGTGCCAGCAGCCAAAGGGGACTTTTGGATACGCAGTATTTT.

CDR3 region: CASSSSTGEETQYF. The CDR3 coding sequence is TGTGCCAGCAGCTCCTCCACAGGGGAAGAGACCCAGTACTTC. V gene TRBV7-7 combines with J gene TRBJ2-5, with TRBD1 identical over 7 bases. Losses at the gene ends were 4 bases for V and 3 bases for J; bases not matched to a gene: 5. This CDR3 contains 14 residues. Looked up from germline, CDR1 is SSHAT and CDR2 is FNYEAQ (reference sequence).

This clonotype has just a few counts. The CDR3 sequence is CASSPRQGRLGDEQFF. CDR3 nucleotides: TGTGCCAGCAGCCCCCGCCAAGGTAGACTAGGGGATGAGCAGTTCTTC. V usage is TRBV9 and J usage is TRBJ2-1, with a weak D call TRBD2 (6 bases). The CDR3 runs 16 residues. V was pared by 4 bases and J by 8 bases, with 22 bases between. The germline V gene has CDR1 SGDLS and CDR2 YYNGEE.

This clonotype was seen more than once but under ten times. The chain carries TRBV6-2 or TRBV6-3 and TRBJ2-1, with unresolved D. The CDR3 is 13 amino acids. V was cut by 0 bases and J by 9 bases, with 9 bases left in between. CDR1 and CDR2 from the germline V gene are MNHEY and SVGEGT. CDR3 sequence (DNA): TGTGCCAGCAGTTACTCGAGAGGCAGTGAGCAGTTCTTC. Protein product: CASSYSRGSEQFF.

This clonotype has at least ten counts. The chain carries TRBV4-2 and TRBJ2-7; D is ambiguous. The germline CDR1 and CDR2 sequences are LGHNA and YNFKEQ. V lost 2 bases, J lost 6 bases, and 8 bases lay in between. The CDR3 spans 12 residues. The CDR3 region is CASSQLGGEQYF. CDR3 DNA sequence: TGTGCCAGCAGCCAACTGGGCGGCGAGCAGTACTTC.

The CDR3 nucleotides are TGCAGCGTTTTTTCCCCGGGGGGCACCTACGAGCAGTACTTC. This codes for CSVFSPGGTYEQYF. The chain carries TRBV29-1 and TRBJ2-7, with a weak D call TRBD2 (7 bases). CDR3 size: 14 residues. The germline V gene has CDR1 SQVTM and CDR2 ANQGSEA. V lost 5 bases and J lost 2, with 16 bases in between.

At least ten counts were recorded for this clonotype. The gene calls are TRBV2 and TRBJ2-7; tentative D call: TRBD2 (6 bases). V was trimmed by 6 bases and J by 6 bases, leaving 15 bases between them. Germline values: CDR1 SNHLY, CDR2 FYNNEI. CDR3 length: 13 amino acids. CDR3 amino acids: CASRRLVTGEQYF. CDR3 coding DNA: TGTGCCAGCAGGAGACTAGTTACTGGCGAGCAGTACTTC.

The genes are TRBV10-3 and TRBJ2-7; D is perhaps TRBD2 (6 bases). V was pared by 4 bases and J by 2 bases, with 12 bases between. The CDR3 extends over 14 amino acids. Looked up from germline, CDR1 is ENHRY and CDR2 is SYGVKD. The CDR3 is CAISASSDPYEQYF. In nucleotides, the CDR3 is TGTGCCATCAGTGCTTCTAGCGACCCCTACGAGCAGTACTTC.

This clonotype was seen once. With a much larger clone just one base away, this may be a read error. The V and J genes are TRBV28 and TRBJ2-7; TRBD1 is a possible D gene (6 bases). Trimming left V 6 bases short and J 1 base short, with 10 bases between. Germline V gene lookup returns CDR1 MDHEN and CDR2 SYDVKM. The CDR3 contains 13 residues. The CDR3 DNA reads TGTGCCAGCAGATTGGACAGTTCCTACGAGCAGTACTTC. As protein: CASRLDSSYEQYF.